Below are 32 T cell receptor beta chains sequenced from a single sample in a study of T cell changes during pregnancy in multiple sclerosis. The repertoire was sequenced with immunoSEQ multiplex PCR; TCRdb's copy has only in-frame clones and lacks some. Among some 99,000 clones, 93% were seen once, and the ten largest hold around 0.99%. The sequences come from peripheral blood, collected after pregnancy. The source of these receptors is a female donor with multiple sclerosis, enrolled in a pregnancy study.

This clone was detected a few times. The V gene is TRBV18, the J gene TRBJ1-4; tentative D call: TRBD1 (6 bases). Germline-derived CDR1 and CDR2 are KGHSH and LQKENI. V was cut by 5 bases and J by 6 bases, with 10 bases left in between. CDR3 length: 13 residues. This chain's CDR3 is CASSRNRDEKLFF. The DNA for the CDR3 is TGTGCCAGCTCAAGGAACAGGGATGAAAAACTGTTTTTT.

This chain connects TRBV5-1 to TRBJ2-7, with a possible D match to TRBD2 (5 bases). V dropped 0 bases and J dropped 3 bases, with 10 bases sitting between them. Germline V gene lookup returns CDR1 SGHRS and CDR2 YFSETQ. The CDR3 totals 14 residues. The CDR3 region has the DNA TGCGCCAGCAGCTTGGGAGGGAAGTTCTACGAGCAGTACTTC. Amino acid sequence: CASSLGGKFYEQYF.

CDR3 amino acids: CAWETSGSLYEQYF. As DNA, the CDR3 is TGTGCCTGGGAGACTAGCGGGAGTCTCTACGAGCAGTACTTC. The chain is built from TRBV30 and TRBJ2-7, with TRBD2 identical over 12 bases. The CDR3 runs 14 residues. V gave up 5 bases and J gave up 3 bases; unmatched junction bases: 5. The germline gives CDR1 GTSNPN, CDR2 SVGIG (reference sequence). The full variable domain, rest sourced from reference TRBV30 and TRBJ2-7, is SQTIHQWPATLVQPVGSPLSLECTVEGTSNPNLYWYRQAAGRGLQLLFYSVGIGQISSEVPQNLSASRPQDRQFILSSKKLLLSDSGFYLCAWETSGSLYEQYFGPGTRLTVT.

The DNA for the CDR3 is TGTGCCAGCAGCCTTATCAATCAGCCCCAGCATTTT. Translating gives CASSLINQPQHF. This chain links TRBV27 with TRBJ1-5; D is unresolved. V was clipped by 6 bases and J by 3 bases, with 6 bases between them. Germline lookup yields CDR1 MNHEY and CDR2 SMNVEV (reference sequence). The CDR3 contains 12 residues.

The genes are TRBV7-2 and TRBJ2-3; perhaps TRBD2 as D (6 bases). CDR1 is SGHTA and CDR2 is FQGNSA in the germline V gene. The V end was cut by 7 bases, the J end by 3 bases, with 17 bases between. The CDR3 is 15 residues long. The CDR3 spells CASIKSGAGTDTQYF. The CDR3 coding sequence is TGTGCCAGCATAAAATCGGGAGCGGGTACAGATACGCAGTATTTT.

This rearrangement joins TRBV21-1 to TRBJ2-3; the tabulated D call, TRBD2, remains unverified against the DNA. TRBV21-1 is flagged as a pseudogene. This CDR3 region has 17 residues. CDR3 in DNA: TGTGCCAGCAGCAAAGAAGGGACTAGCGGGAGGCTAGATACGCAGTATTTT. Encoded protein: CASSKEGTSGRLDTQYF.

The V gene is TRBV19, the J gene TRBJ2-3, with TRBD2 matching 8 bases. The CDR3 contains 16 residues. V shed 3 bases and J 3 bases; nucleotides not matched to a gene: 8. The germline CDR1 and CDR2 sequences are LNHDA and SQIVND (reference sequence). The CDR3 is CASSIGAGVMTDTQYF. The CDR3, as DNA: TGTGCCAGTAGTATCGGAGCGGGAGTAATGACAGATACGCAGTATTTT.

V usage is TRBV19 and J usage is TRBJ2-4; the D is unclear. This CDR3 has 16 residues. Germline CDR1 and CDR2: LNHDA and SQIVND (reference sequence). Trimming pared 7 bases from V and 2 bases from J, leaving 18 bases between. Written as DNA, the CDR3 is TGTGCCAGTACCTCGCCCCCAGGTGTGACCAAAAACATTCAGTACTTC. As protein: CASTSPPGVTKNIQYF.

This clone showed up just a few times. The rearrangement joins TRBV6-1 to TRBJ2-7; tentative D call: TRBD1 (6 bases). This CDR3 is built from 15 residues. The V and J ends lost 3 bases and 0 bases respectively, with 12 bases between them. In germline, CDR1 is MNHNS, CDR2 SASEGT. CDR3 region: CASSERQDSSYEQYF. For the CDR3, the DNA is TGTGCCAGCAGTGAGCGACAGGACAGCTCCTACGAGCAGTACTTC.

This clone was recorded only once. This chain uses TRBV4-1 with TRBJ2-3; tentatively, D is TRBD2 (5 bases). The CDR3 consists of 15 residues. V gave up 4 bases and J gave up 1 base, with 12 bases separating them. Germline CDR1 reads MGHRA; CDR2 reads YSYEKL. This CDR3 is CASSLLGLGTDTQYF. The CDR3 coding sequence is TGCGCCAGCAGCCTATTAGGACTTGGCACAGATACGCAGTATTTT.

CDR3 protein: CAWSRKGAYEQYF. CDR3 DNA sequence: TGTGCCTGGAGTAGAAAGGGGGCCTACGAGCAGTACTTC. The chain is built from TRBV30 and TRBJ2-7; tentative D call: TRBD1 (6 bases). Germline lookup yields CDR1 GTSNPN and CDR2 SVGIG (reference sequence). Trimming stripped 2 bases from V and 2 bases from J, with 10 bases between. The CDR3 sequence is 13 residues long. Full variable domain (rest looked up from reference TRBV30 and TRBJ2-7): SQTIHQWPATLVQPVGSPLSLECTVEGTSNPNLYWYRQAAGRGLQLLFYSVGIGQISSEVPQNLSASRPQDRQFILSSKKLLLSDSGFYLCAWSRKGAYEQYFGPGTRLTVT.

This chain uses TRBV29-1 with TRBJ2-7; 14 bases are shared with TRBD2. V shed 5 bases and J 4 bases; nucleotides not matched to a gene: 4. Germline values: CDR1 SQVTM, CDR2 ANQGSEA. This CDR3 is built from 14 residues. CDR3 amino acids: CSVRTSGRIYEQYF. CDR3 DNA sequence: TGCAGCGTTAGGACTAGCGGGAGGATTTACGAGCAGTACTTC.

The chain links TRBV6-6 to TRBJ2-1; TRBD2 might be the D (6 bases). The V end lost 6 bases, the J end lost 4 bases, and 16 bases lay between the germline ends. The germline gives CDR1 MNHNY, CDR2 SVGAGI (reference sequence). The CDR3 consists of 15 residues. The CDR3 protein is CASRHTGTSYNEQFF. The CDR3 coding sequence is TGTGCCAGCAGGCATACCGGGACTTCTTACAATGAGCAGTTCTTC.

The chain couples TRBV5-1 to TRBJ1-1; D remains ambiguous. The CDR3 is made up of 11 amino acids. V gave up 2 bases and J gave up 8 bases, with 7 bases separating them. Germline CDR1 SGHRS, CDR2 YFSETQ. CDR3 sequence (DNA): TGCGCCAGCAGCTTTAGAGGGGAAGCTTTCTTT. Encoded protein: CASSFRGEAFF.

In its sample, this clone was seen once. The J gene is TRBJ1-1, the V gene TRBV10-1; 7 bases are shared with TRBD1. V shed 6 bases and J 3 bases; nucleotides not matched to a gene: 10. Germline-derived CDR1 and CDR2 are WNHNN and SYGVQD (reference sequence). The CDR3 runs 15 residues. The CDR3 coding sequence is TGCGCCAGCAGATTATACCGGGACAGACACACTGAAGCTTTCTTT. Translating gives CASRLYRDRHTEAFF.

This rearrangement joins TRBV7-9 to TRBJ2-1; D remains ambiguous. The V and J ends lost 4 bases and 9 bases respectively, with 10 bases between them. The germline gives CDR1 SEHNR, CDR2 FQNEAQ (reference sequence). The CDR3 runs to 12 residues. CDR3 sequence (DNA): TGTGCCAGCAGCTCGCTAGAGATTGAGCAGTTCTTC. Protein sequence: CASSSLEIEQFF.

The chain links TRBV5-4 to TRBJ2-2; D unclear. This CDR3 spans 14 amino acids. From germline, CDR1 is SGHNT and CDR2 YYREEE (reference sequence). Trimming removed 3 bases from V and 3 bases from J, with 9 bases in between. The CDR3 loop reads CASSWLSDTGELFF. Here the CDR3 DNA reads TGTGCCAGCAGCTGGTTGAGCGACACCGGGGAGCTGTTTTTT. Full variable domain (rest looked up from reference TRBV5-4 and TRBJ2-2): ETGVTQSPTHLIKTRGQQVTLRCSSQSGHNTVSWYQQALGQGPQFIFQYYREEENGRGNFPPRFSGLQFPNYSSELNVNALELDDSALYLCASSWLSDTGELFFGEGSRLTVL.

This chain joins TRBV7-2 and TRBJ2-7, with 9 bases identical to TRBD1. Trimming took 4 bases from V and 3 from J; bases not matched to a gene: 4. Germline V gives CDR1 SGHTA, CDR2 FQGNSA. CDR3 size: 14 residues. CDR3 region: CASSWGQGGYEQYF. CDR3 DNA sequence: TGTGCCAGCAGCTGGGGACAGGGTGGCTACGAGCAGTACTTC.

This clone is a singleton in its sample. The genes are TRBV5-1 and TRBJ2-1; 9 bases are a match to TRBD2. This CDR3 has 16 residues. The V gene's germline CDR1 is SGHRS and CDR2 YFSETQ. The V gene end was trimmed by 2 bases and the J gene end by 4 bases; junction bases not matched to a gene: 7. This CDR3 is CASSFGQTSGYNEQFF. The CDR3 DNA is TGCGCCAGCAGCTTTGGCCAGACTAGCGGTTACAATGAGCAGTTCTTC.

The gene calls are TRBV5-5 and TRBJ2-2, with TRBD2 as a possible D gene (5 bases). Per the germline V gene, CDR1 is SGHKS and CDR2 is YYEKEE (reference sequence). Trimming stripped 4 bases from V and 6 bases from J, with 16 bases between. This CDR3 region has 15 residues. CDR3 DNA sequence: TGTGCCAGCAGCGTAGAGAGGGTTCCGGCCGGGGAGCTGTTTTTT. Amino acid sequence: CASSVERVPAGELFF.

The chain has TRBV11-2 and TRBJ2-1; TRBD2 agrees at 10 bases. Looked up from germline, CDR1 is SGHAT and CDR2 is FQNNGV. V was clipped by 4 bases and J by 0 bases; unmatched bases: 12. This CDR3 comprises 19 residues. The CDR3 DNA follows: TGTGCCAGCAGCTCCAGTTCCCTTAGCGGGAGGAGCTCCTACAATGAGCAGTTCTTC. This codes for CASSSSSLSGRSSYNEQFF.

Only one count was recorded for this clone. The chain has TRBV5-4 and TRBJ2-1, with 8 bases identical to TRBD2. J gave up 1 base and V 4 bases, and 7 bases lay outside the gene matches. Germline V gene data show CDR1 as SGHNT and CDR2 as YYREEE (reference sequence). The length of the CDR3 is 16 residues. CDR3 coding DNA: TGTGCCAGCAGCATCAGCGGGAGACGGTCCTACAATGAGCAGTTCTTC. Encoded protein: CASSISGRRSYNEQFF.

This chain links TRBV30 with TRBJ2-3, with 7 bases matching TRBD2. This CDR3 comprises 14 residues. J gave up 6 bases and V 2 bases, and 8 bases lay outside the gene matches. Germline CDR1 is GTSNPN and CDR2 is SVGIG (reference sequence). The CDR3 sequence: CAWSRGEGRDTQYF. The CDR3 region has the DNA TGTGCCTGGAGTCGAGGGGAGGGGAGGGATACGCAGTATTTT.

The chain recombines TRBV2 with TRBJ2-5; no clear D gene. The germline CDR1 and CDR2 sequences are SNHLY and FYNNEI. This CDR3 comprises 12 residues. With 6 bases removed from V and 3 bases from J, the gap between germline ends came to 8 bases. The CDR3 spells CASRSDEETQYF. CDR3 coding DNA: TGTGCCAGCAGGAGCGATGAAGAGACCCAGTACTTC. Drawing the rest from reference TRBV2 and TRBJ2-5, the complete variable domain is EPEVTQTPSHQVTQMGQEVILRCVPISNHLYFYWYRQILGQKVEFLVSFYNNEISEKSEIFDDQFSVERPDGSNFTLKIRSTKLEDSAMYFCASRSDEETQYFGPGTRLLVL.

V is TRBV6-1 and J is TRBJ1-2; weak D call: TRBD1 (5 bases). V was shortened by 2 bases and J by 2 bases, with 12 bases between the two germline ends. The CDR3 loop spans 15 amino acids. Germline assignment: CDR1 MNHNS and CDR2 SASEGT. CDR3: CASSEQGFGNYGYTF. The CDR3 coding sequence is TGTGCCAGCAGTGAACAGGGCTTTGGGAACTATGGCTACACCTTC.

The rearrangement joins TRBV29-1 to TRBJ1-2; D unresolved. The V gene's germline CDR1 is SQVTM and CDR2 ANQGSEA. CDR3 length: 13 residues. Trimming shortened V by 4 bases and J by 6 bases, and 15 bases separated the two germline ends. CDR3 nucleotide sequence: TGCAGCGTTGGCGGAGGTGGGTTCGATGGCTACACCTTC. Protein product: CSVGGGGFDGYTF. Filled out from reference TRBV29-1 and TRBJ1-2, the complete variable domain reads SAVISQKPSRDICQRGTSLTIQCQVDSQVTMMFWYRQQPGQSLTLIATANQGSEATYESGFVIDKFPISRPNLTFSTLTVSNMSPEDSSIYLCSVGGGGFDGYTFGSGTRLTVV.

The genes are TRBV5-1 and TRBJ1-3; possible D gene TRBD1, 5 bases. Germline V gene lookup returns CDR1 SGHRS and CDR2 YFSETQ. The CDR3 runs to 14 residues. With 5 bases removed from V and 2 bases from J, the gap between germline ends came to 11 bases. The CDR3 reads CASRTEEAGNTIYF. The CDR3 coding sequence is TGCGCCAGCAGGACAGAAGAGGCTGGAAACACCATATATTTT.

CDR3 sequence reads: CASSVGGSGRGDEQFF. CDR3 DNA sequence: TGTGCCAGCAGCGTAGGTGGTAGCGGGAGGGGGGATGAGCAGTTCTTC. The rearrangement links TRBV9 to TRBJ2-1; the match to TRBD2 covers 11 bases. Trimming took 0 bases from V and 8 from J; bases not matched to a gene: 7. Germline assignment: CDR1 SGDLS and CDR2 YYNGEE. This CDR3 comprises 16 residues. Full variable domain (rest looked up from reference TRBV9 and TRBJ2-1): DSGVTQTPKHLITATGQRVTLRCSPRSGDLSVYWYQQSLDQGLQFLIQYYNGEERAKGNILERFSAQQFPDLHSELNLSSLELGDSALYFCASSVGGSGRGDEQFFGPGTRLTVL.

This chain links TRBV27 with TRBJ2-3, with 8 bases identical to TRBD2. This CDR3 is 15 amino acids long. The V segment lost 6 bases and the J segment 3 bases; nucleotides outside the gene matches: 8. From germline, CDR1 is MNHEY and CDR2 SMNVEV (reference sequence). The CDR3 loop reads CASSLGGALTDTQYF. The CDR3, as DNA: TGTGCCAGCAGCCTCGGGGGGGCCCTGACAGATACGCAGTATTTT.

The V and J genes are TRBV12-5 and TRBJ2-5; a possible D gene is TRBD2 (5 bases). Germline V CDR1 and CDR2: LGHNT, FRNRAP. Trimming shortened V by 6 bases and J by 5 bases, and 19 bases separated the two germline ends. The CDR3 extends over 15 amino acids. CDR3 coding DNA: TGTGCTAGTGGGAGCGGCGGCCTCCGAGCGGAGACCCAGTACTTC. Residues: CASGSGGLRAETQYF.

This clone has a single count. V usage is TRBV19 and J usage is TRBJ2-7, with D possibly being TRBD1 (5 bases). CDR1 LNHDA and CDR2 SQIVND come from the germline V gene (reference sequence). CDR3 length equals 15 residues. The V and J ends lost 1 base and 1 base respectively, with 11 bases between them. CDR3 region: CASSIAAGFSYEQYF. CDR3 in DNA: TGTGCCAGTAGTATAGCCGCAGGGTTTTCCTACGAGCAGTACTTC.

The chain recombines TRBV27 with TRBJ2-7, with D unresolved. Germline CDR1 is MNHEY and CDR2 is SMNVEV (reference sequence). The CDR3 runs to 14 residues. The V end was cut by 2 bases, the J end by 0 bases, with 8 bases between. The CDR3 DNA reads TGTGCCAGCAGTTTAAGTGGCAGCTCCTACGAGCAGTACTTC. This sequence encodes CASSLSGSSYEQYF.